A single sample gave rise to the 10 T cell receptor beta chains below, sequenced in a study of patients and donors after allogeneic stem cell transplantation. TCRdb re-called the RT-PCR reads with MiXCR, one entry per CDR3 protein. The table lists approximately 200,000 distinct CDR3 sequences, around an eighth of them singletons, with about 9.9% in the top ten. Sequencing used blood, either unsorted or a sorted T cell fraction (not recorded which). These receptors were obtained from a human donor who was either an allogeneic HSCT recipient or a stem cell or donor lymphocyte infusion donor (not recorded which). It is not recorded whose cells these are; they may come from a transplant donor.

This clonotype was counted between two and nine times. The chain combines TRBV4-3 with TRBJ2-1; weak D call: TRBD2 (5 bases). CDR1 LGHNA and CDR2 YSLEER come from the germline V gene. This CDR3 spans 16 amino acids. Trimming stripped 4 bases from V and 5 bases from J, with 18 bases between. The CDR3, as DNA: TGCGCCAGCAGCCCCACTTGGCGGGTTGGGCACAATGAGCAGTTCTTC. It codes for CASSPTWRVGHNEQFF.

V is TRBV15 and J is TRBJ1-4; D remains ambiguous. V dropped 6 bases and J dropped 8 bases, with 16 bases sitting between them. CDR3 length: 14 amino acids. The germline CDR1 and CDR2 sequences are LNHNV and YYDKDF (reference sequence). The CDR3 is CATSNTRTREKLFF. CDR3 nucleotides: TGTGCCACCAGTAACACACGGACGAGAGAAAAACTGTTTTTT.

V usage is TRBV6-1 and J usage is TRBJ1-5, with 7 bases that match TRBD1. CDR1 is MNHNS, CDR2 SASEGT, per germline. The CDR3 runs 15 residues. Trimming at V came to 5 bases and at J to 0 bases, leaving 4 bases not matched to a gene. This CDR3 is CASSKQGNSNQPQHF. The CDR3 DNA is TGTGCCAGCAGTAAACAGGGGAATAGCAATCAGCCCCAGCATTTT.

This clonotype was picked up a small number of times. The rearrangement links TRBV4-1 to TRBJ1-2; unclear D gene. V gave up 0 bases and J gave up 8 bases, with 13 bases separating them. The CDR3 sequence is 14 residues long. CDR1 and CDR2 (germline): MGHRA, YSYEKL. The CDR3 sequence: CASSQDLGVGGYTF. CDR3 sequence (DNA): TGCGCCAGCAGCCAAGATCTCGGGGTGGGGGGCTACACCTTC.

This chain joins TRBV12-3 or TRBV12-4 and TRBJ2-7, with TRBD1 identical over 7 bases. V dropped 2 bases and J dropped 3; count of bases not matched to a gene: 4. The CDR3 covers 14 residues. The CDR3 reads CASSLFGQDYEQYF. Written as DNA, the CDR3 is TGTGCCAGCAGTTTATTCGGACAGGACTACGAGCAGTACTTC.

This clonotype turned up a few times. The chain joins TRBV12-3 or TRBV12-4 to TRBJ1-1; 7 bases match TRBD1. The CDR3 length is 12 residues. Trimming cost V 10 bases and J 12 bases; bases outside gene matches: 14. The CDR3 reads CATKRSGGETFF. The CDR3 region has the DNA TGTGCCACGAAAAGATCAGGGGGTGAGACTTTCTTT.

CDR3 residues: CATSREDRDREAFF. The CDR3 DNA reads TGTGCCACCAGCAGGGAAGACAGGGATCGTGAAGCTTTCTTT. The chain combines TRBV15 with TRBJ1-1, with 7 bases fitting TRBD1. The germline V gene has CDR1 LNHNV and CDR2 YYDKDF (reference sequence). The trim removed 3 bases at V and 7 bases at J, leaving 8 bases unmatched. CDR3 length: 14 residues.

This clonotype was detected ten times or more. The genes are TRBV19 and TRBJ1-5, with D unresolved. The CDR3 sequence is 14 residues long. Trimming cost V 7 bases and J 2 bases, with 12 bases left between them. CDR1 LNHDA and CDR2 SQIVND come from the germline V gene (reference sequence). In nucleotides, the CDR3 is TGTGCCAGTACGGTAGTGGCGGGCAATCAGCCCCAGCATTTT. It specifies CASTVVAGNQPQHF.

The chain is built from TRBV10-3 and TRBJ2-7, with TRBD2 identical over 16 bases. V lost 6 bases to trimming and J lost 4 bases; unmatched junction nucleotides: 3. The CDR3 is made up of 15 amino acids. Germline CDR1 and CDR2: ENHRY and SYGVKD. The CDR3 reads CAISLGLAGGYEQYF. CDR3 nucleotide sequence: TGTGCCATCAGCCTGGGACTAGCGGGAGGGTACGAGCAGTACTTC.

This clonotype was detected many times. This chain joins TRBV12-3 or TRBV12-4 and TRBJ2-7, with TRBD1 identical over 7 bases. CDR3 length: 13 residues. The ends lost 5 bases at V and 3 bases at J; junction bases unmatched: 4. The CDR3 spells CASSNAGGYEQYF. The CDR3, as DNA: TGTGCCAGCAGTAACGCAGGGGGCTACGAGCAGTACTTC.